The next 31 T cell receptor beta chains were all read from a single sample in a study of T cell changes during pregnancy in multiple sclerosis. The assay was immunoSEQ multiplex PCR, and TCRdb's table has in-frame clones only and misses some. Of 40,000 to 45,000 clones listed, 85% to 90% were seen once; the top ten hold around 0.5%. Sequenced here: CD4+ T cells from peripheral blood mononuclear cells, sampled in the first trimester of pregnancy. The receptor source for this set is a female donor with multiple sclerosis, enrolled in a pregnancy study.

The chain employs TRBV5-1 and TRBJ1-2, with D possibly matching TRBD1 (6 bases). V was pared by 0 bases and J by 5 bases, with 8 bases between. The CDR3 loop spans 13 amino acids. Germline V lookup: CDR1 SGHRS, CDR2 YFSETQ. The DNA for the CDR3 is TGCGCCAGCAGCTTGGGAGGGGGTTATGGCTACACCTTC. Protein product: CASSLGGGYGYTF.

The rearrangement links TRBV19 to TRBJ2-5; D is ambiguous. This CDR3 contains 14 residues. Per germline, CDR1 LNHDA and CDR2 SQIVND (reference sequence). V shed 6 bases and J shed 4 bases, with 15 bases lying between them. The CDR3 bases are TGTGCCAGTAGCCTGCTAGGAATGCGAGAGACCCAGTACTTC. Its translation is CASSLLGMRETQYF.

The chain has TRBV11-2 and TRBJ1-2; D not certain. The CDR3 totals 13 residues. V lost 5 bases and J 8 bases, leaving 15 bases between the germline ends. Per the germline V gene, CDR1 is SGHAT and CDR2 is FQNNGV. Here the CDR3 reads CASSQGLTGGYTF. The CDR3 nucleotides read TGTGCCAGCAGCCAAGGACTAACGGGAGGCTACACCTTC.

V and J are TRBV6-5 and TRBJ2-2, with 7 bases aligning to TRBD2. The ends lost 6 bases at V and 2 bases at J; junction bases unmatched: 6. This CDR3 comprises 15 residues. The germline gives CDR1 MNHEY, CDR2 SVGAGI. The CDR3 coding sequence is TGTGCCAGCAGCCATTTAGCGGGCAACACCGGGGAGCTGTTTTTT. Protein: CASSHLAGNTGELFF.

The gene calls are TRBV7-2 and TRBJ1-5; D is perhaps TRBD1 (6 bases). The CDR3 is made up of 14 amino acids. Germline loops: CDR1 SGHTA, CDR2 FQGNSA. V gave up 6 bases and J gave up 3 bases, with 12 bases separating them. CDR3 nucleotide sequence: TGTGCCAGCAGGTTAACAGGGTCCAATCAGCCCCAGCATTTT. It codes for CASRLTGSNQPQHF.

This chain joins TRBV6-1 and TRBJ2-7, with a weak D call TRBD1 (5 bases). The CDR3 totals 14 residues. In germline, CDR1 is MNHNS, CDR2 SASEGT. V lost 7 bases to trimming and J lost 4 bases, with 17 bases between them. CDR3 sequence reads: CASNPPGRVYEQYF. CDR3 coding DNA: TGTGCCAGCAACCCTCCGGGCAGGGTGTACGAGCAGTACTTC.

This chain links TRBV13 with TRBJ2-3; the D gene is possibly TRBD2 (5 bases). The CDR3 is made up of 15 amino acids. The germline V and J ends were trimmed by 5 bases and 0 bases, with 12 bases remaining between them. CDR1 is PRHDT and CDR2 is FYEKMQ in the germline V gene (reference sequence). This CDR3 reads CASSRFGGSTDTQYF. CDR3 DNA: TGTGCCAGCAGCCGCTTCGGCGGGAGCACAGATACGCAGTATTTT.

The chain links TRBV5-1 to TRBJ1-2, with 7 bases fitting TRBD1. Germline values: CDR1 SGHRS, CDR2 YFSETQ. The CDR3 sequence is 14 residues long. The V segment lost 6 bases and the J segment 0 bases; nucleotides outside the gene matches: 5. The CDR3 region is CASNRGGPNYGYTF. CDR3 DNA: TGCGCCAGCAACCGAGGGGGCCCTAACTATGGCTACACCTTC. The entire variable domain, with the rest obtained from reference TRBV5-1 and TRBJ1-2, is as follows: KAGVTQTPRYLIKTRGQQVTLSCSPISGHRSVSWYQQTPGQGLQFLFEYFSETQRNKGNFPGRFSGRQFSNSRSEMNVSTLELGDSALYLCASNRGGPNYGYTFGSGTRLTVV.

The chain is built from TRBV7-9 and TRBJ1-2; D remains unclear. Trimming pared 1 base from V and 7 bases from J, leaving 13 bases between. CDR1 and CDR2 (germline): SEHNR, FQNEAQ (reference sequence). The CDR3 is made up of 14 amino acids. CDR3 nucleotides: TGTGCCAGCAGCTTAGACCTTGACCAGGCTGGCTACACCTTC. It specifies CASSLDLDQAGYTF. Together with reference TRBV7-9 and TRBJ1-2, the CDR3 gives the full variable domain: DTGVSQNPRHKITKRGQNVTFRCDPISEHNRLYWYRQTLGQGPEFLTYFQNEAQLEKSRLLSDRFSAERPKGSFSTLEIQRTEQGDSAMYLCASSLDLDQAGYTFGSGTRLTVV.

Of note for this clone: One end of the junction does not line up with germline, which may come from a read error. This chain joins TRBV12-5 and TRBJ2-3; tentatively, D is TRBD1 (6 bases). This CDR3 has 16 residues. The V gene's germline CDR1 is LGHNT and CDR2 FRNRAP. The CDR3 nucleotides are TGTGCTAGTGGTTTGGCTATACAGGGTTACCTAGATCCGCAGTATTTT. This codes for CASGLAIQGYLDPQYF. The complete variable domain, with remaining parts taken from reference TRBV12-5 and TRBJ2-3, reads DARVTQTPRHKVTEMGQEVTMRCQPILGHNTVFWYRQTMMQGLELLAYFRNRAPLDDSGMPKDRFSAEMPDATLATLKIQPSEPRDSAVYFCASGLAIQGYLDPQYFGPGTRLTVL.

The chain links TRBV4-1 to TRBJ2-3, with D perhaps TRBD2 (6 bases). CDR1 is MGHRA, CDR2 YSYEKL, per germline. Trimming took off 2 bases at V and 1 base at J, with 10 bases between the two ends. CDR3 size: 15 residues. The CDR3 DNA follows: TGCGCCAGCAGCCAACGGTTAGCGGGCACAGATACGCAGTATTTT. This codes for CASSQRLAGTDTQYF.

In this sample, this clone turned up once. This chain connects TRBV4-1 to TRBJ1-5, with D possibly TRBD1 on 5 matching bases. The V end lost 3 bases, the J end lost 6 bases, and 15 bases lay between the germline ends. The CDR3 runs 15 residues. Germline V gene lookup returns CDR1 MGHRA and CDR2 YSYEKL. The CDR3 protein is CASSHPTRGTQPQHF. CDR3 DNA: TGCGCCAGCAGCCACCCGACAAGGGGAACTCAGCCCCAGCATTTT.

The chain is built from TRBV5-1 and TRBJ2-7; TRBD1 aligns across 10 bases. J was trimmed by 5 bases and V by 3 bases; bases with no gene match: 8. Germline CDR1 is SGHRS and CDR2 is YFSETQ. The CDR3 has 15 amino acids. CDR3 DNA sequence: TGCGCCAGCAGCTCCCGGGACAGGGGTATACACGAGCAGTACTTC. It specifies CASSSRDRGIHEQYF.

V is TRBV28 and J is TRBJ1-2; D is uncertain. Germline V gene lookup returns CDR1 MDHEN and CDR2 SYDVKM. The CDR3 totals 11 residues. The V end was cut by 5 bases, the J end by 8 bases, with 9 bases between. In DNA form, the CDR3 reads TGTGCCAGCAGTCTGAACAGAGGCTACACCTTC. Amino acids: CASSLNRGYTF.

The V gene is TRBV28, the J gene TRBJ1-5, with 7 bases fitting TRBD1. After removal of 2 bases from V and 6 bases from J, the junction contained 10 bases not matched to a gene. Germline CDR1 MDHEN, CDR2 SYDVKM. The CDR3 loop spans 16 amino acids. The CDR3 nucleotides are TGTGCCAGCAGTTTACCTCGTGGGACAGTAGGTCAGCCCCAGCATTTT. The encoded protein is CASSLPRGTVGQPQHF.

The CDR3 loop reads CASSFSQGGGTEAFF. The CDR3, as DNA: TGCGCCAGCAGCTTTTCCCAGGGGGGTGGGACTGAAGCTTTCTTT. V gene TRBV5-1 combines with J gene TRBJ1-1; 7 bases line up with TRBD1. Looked up from germline, CDR1 is SGHRS and CDR2 is YFSETQ. Trimming at V came to 2 bases and at J to 5 bases, leaving 9 bases not matched to a gene. CDR3 size: 15 residues. Combining the CDR3 with reference TRBV5-1 and TRBJ1-1 gives the whole variable domain KAGVTQTPRYLIKTRGQQVTLSCSPISGHRSVSWYQQTPGQGLQFLFEYFSETQRNKGNFPGRFSGRQFSNSRSEMNVSTLELGDSALYLCASSFSQGGGTEAFFGQGTRLTVV.

The rearrangement uses TRBV7-2 and TRBJ2-5, with D hard to call. The CDR3 runs to 17 residues. V lost 0 bases and J lost 10, with 24 bases in between. CDR1 SGHTA and CDR2 FQGNSA come from the germline V gene. This CDR3 is CASSLAETLTFGMVQYF. CDR3 sequence (DNA): TGTGCCAGCAGCTTAGCAGAGACATTGACGTTCGGTATGGTCCAGTACTTC.

The chain links TRBV30 to TRBJ1-2; D perhaps matches TRBD1 (6 bases). CDR1 and CDR2 (germline): GTSNPN, SVGIG (reference sequence). There are 13 residues in the CDR3. The V and J ends lost 1 base and 6 bases respectively, with 12 bases between them. CDR3 residues: CAWSDRAPNGYTF. CDR3 sequence (DNA): TGTGCCTGGAGTGACAGGGCCCCAAATGGCTACACCTTC.

The V call is TRBV11-2, the J call TRBJ2-2, with 9 nucleotides matching TRBD2. Germline values: CDR1 SGHAT, CDR2 FQNNGV. The J segment lost 3 bases and the V segment lost 2 bases, leaving 4 bases of the junction unmatched. This CDR3 comprises 16 residues. CDR3 coding DNA: TGTGCCAGCAGCTTATTAATAGCGGGAGACACCGGGGAGCTGTTTTTT. It is translated as CASSLLIAGDTGELFF.

The chain recombines TRBV14 with TRBJ1-2; no firm D call. Per germline, CDR1 SGHDN and CDR2 FVKESK. Trimming shortened V by 4 bases and J by 2 bases, and 8 bases separated the two germline ends. The CDR3 consists of 13 residues. The CDR3 bases are TGTGCCAGCAGCCCCGGGAGGAACTATGGCTACACCTTC. The encoded protein is CASSPGRNYGYTF.

The genes are TRBV30 and TRBJ1-2; D not certain. Looked up from germline, CDR1 is GTSNPN and CDR2 is SVGIG (reference sequence). The length of the CDR3 is 13 residues. Trimming took off 2 bases at V and 6 bases at J, with 13 bases between the two ends. The CDR3 sequence is CAWSRIGRNGYTF. CDR3 bases: TGTGCCTGGAGTAGAATAGGGAGAAATGGCTACACCTTC.

The chain joins TRBV2 to TRBJ2-7; 13 nucleotides agree with TRBD2. V lost 7 bases to trimming and J lost 5 bases; unmatched junction nucleotides: 8. The CDR3 spans 15 residues. The germline V gene has CDR1 SNHLY and CDR2 FYNNEI. The CDR3 sequence is CASKRTSGRADEQYF. CDR3 sequence (DNA): TGTGCCAGCAAGAGGACTAGCGGGAGAGCCGACGAGCAGTACTTC.

This sequence joins TRBV4-1 and TRBJ2-2, with D tentatively TRBD1 (6 bases). The V gene lost 1 base and the J gene lost 4 bases, with 10 bases spanning the gap. CDR1 MGHRA and CDR2 YSYEKL come from the germline V gene. The CDR3 has 15 amino acids. The CDR3 is CASSQGARGTGELFF. In DNA form, the CDR3 reads TGCGCCAGCAGCCAAGGAGCCAGGGGCACCGGGGAGCTGTTTTTT.

The genes are TRBV7-9 and TRBJ2-3, with 7 bases fitting TRBD1. The V gene's germline CDR1 is SEHNR and CDR2 FQNEAQ (reference sequence). This CDR3 has 15 residues. V was clipped by 5 bases and J by 3 bases; unmatched bases: 8. The CDR3 spells CASSQQGGLTDTQYF. The CDR3 nucleotides read TGTGCCAGCAGCCAACAAGGGGGCTTGACAGATACGCAGTATTTT.

The rearrangement joins TRBV13 to TRBJ1-5; D may be TRBD1 (6 bases). Germline CDR1 is PRHDT and CDR2 is FYEKMQ (reference sequence). This CDR3 is built from 19 residues. The V end was cut by 2 bases, the J end by 3 bases, with 23 bases between. CDR3 sequence reads: CASSLTPLGGVGSNQPQHF. As DNA, the CDR3 is TGTGCCAGCAGCTTAACCCCCCTTGGGGGCGTCGGGTCCAATCAGCCCCAGCATTTT.

This clone was seen just once. The chain uses TRBV30 and TRBJ2-3; 9 nucleotides match TRBD2. This CDR3 contains 14 residues. V gave up 5 bases and J gave up 3 bases; unmatched junction bases: 6. Per the germline V gene, CDR1 is GTSNPN and CDR2 is SVGIG (reference sequence). CDR3 amino acids: CAWSSGMGTDTQYF. CDR3 DNA: TGTGCCTGGTCTAGCGGGATGGGGACAGATACGCAGTATTTT.

This chain joins TRBV29-1 and TRBJ1-1; a possible D gene is TRBD1 (5 bases). CDR3 length: 14 amino acids. V was cut by 6 bases and J by 2 bases, with 16 bases left in between. CDR1 and CDR2 from the germline V gene are SQVTM and ANQGSEA. In DNA form, the CDR3 reads TGCAGCGTCACAGGTACCCTGGGAAACACTGAAGCTTTCTTT. Amino acids: CSVTGTLGNTEAFF.

The chain is built from TRBV7-9 and TRBJ2-1; D is undetermined. Per germline, CDR1 SEHNR and CDR2 FQNEAQ (reference sequence). Trimming removed 1 base from V and 5 bases from J, with 12 bases in between. The CDR3 loop spans 15 amino acids. This chain's CDR3 is CASSLVSPLDNEQFF. In DNA form, the CDR3 reads TGTGCCAGCAGCTTAGTTTCGCCGCTAGACAATGAGCAGTTCTTC.

The chain is built from TRBV14 and TRBJ2-3, with D hard to call. CDR1 is SGHDN, CDR2 FVKESK, per germline. This CDR3 has 13 amino acids. Trimming pared 0 bases from V and 13 bases from J, leaving 14 bases between. The CDR3 loop is CASSQELSYGKYF. The CDR3 coding sequence is TGTGCCAGCAGCCAAGAACTATCCTACGGCAAGTATTTT. Full variable domain (missing parts from reference TRBV14 and TRBJ2-3): EAGVTQFPSHSVIEKGQTVTLRCDPISGHDNLYWYRRVMGKEIKFLLHFVKESKQDESGMPNNRFLAERTGGTYSTLKVQPAELEDSGVYFCASSQELSYGKYFGPGTRLTVL.

This rearrangement joins TRBV6-6 to TRBJ1-1; 7 nucleotides agree with TRBD1. The CDR3 has 13 amino acids. The ends lost 1 base at V and 5 bases at J; junction bases unmatched: 1. Per the germline V gene, CDR1 is MNHNY and CDR2 is SVGAGI (reference sequence). As DNA, the CDR3 is TGTGCCAGCAGTTACTTACAGGGGACTGAAGCTTTCTTT. It encodes CASSYLQGTEAFF.

This chain joins TRBV28 and TRBJ1-2, with 12 bases fitting TRBD1. The V and J ends lost 6 bases and 8 bases, in that order; junction bases with no gene match: 7. The CDR3 runs 14 residues. Germline lookup yields CDR1 MDHEN and CDR2 SYDVKM. In DNA form, the CDR3 reads TGTGCCAGCAGAGAGGGACAGGGGGCGCGGGGCTACACCTTC. It translates to CASREGQGARGYTF.